The 29 T cell receptor beta chains in this list originate from one sample, sequenced in a study of PD-1 blockade in classical Hodgkin lymphoma. Patients all relapsed after autologous stem cell transplantation, and there was variation in brentuximab vedotin exposure. The repertoire was sequenced with immunoSEQ multiplex PCR; TCRdb's copy has only in-frame clones and lacks some. The table lists about 110,000 clones, roughly nine tenths of them singletons. The sample in question was peripheral blood mononuclear cells (PBMCs), obtained before the second cycle of nivolumab. Source of these receptors: a human donor with classical Hodgkin lymphoma.

The rearrangement joins TRBV10-3 to TRBJ1-1, with D tentatively TRBD1 (6 bases). The CDR3 length is 16 residues. Deletions cut 4 bases from V and 0 bases from J, with 15 bases between. Per germline, CDR1 ENHRY and CDR2 SYGVKD. This CDR3 is CAISGGDTGLNTEAFF. The CDR3, as DNA: TGTGCCATCAGTGGGGGGGACACAGGGCTGAACACTGAAGCTTTCTTT.

The chain joins TRBV13 to TRBJ2-7; 11 bases line up with TRBD1. Germline-derived CDR1 and CDR2 are PRHDT and FYEKMQ (reference sequence). V shed 0 bases, J shed 5 bases, and the junction held 9 bases outside the gene matches. The CDR3 spans 17 residues. CDR3 residues: CASSLGPGTGGRNEQYF. The CDR3 bases are TGTGCCAGCAGCTTAGGCCCCGGGACAGGGGGAAGAAACGAGCAGTACTTC.

J is TRBJ1-2 and V is TRBV6-1; maybe TRBD1 (5 bases). The CDR3 is made up of 11 amino acids. Trimming pared 6 bases from V and 4 bases from J, leaving 6 bases between. The V gene's germline CDR1 is MNHNS and CDR2 SASEGT. CDR3 region: CASRRGYGYTF. CDR3 coding DNA: TGTGCCAGCAGAAGGGGCTATGGCTACACCTTC.

V gene TRBV4-1 combines with J gene TRBJ2-1; D possibly corresponds to TRBD1 (5 bases). Trimming pared 2 bases from V and 8 bases from J, leaving 10 bases between. This CDR3 has 13 amino acids. Germline loops: CDR1 MGHRA, CDR2 YSYEKL. CDR3 protein: CASSQREGDEQFF. The CDR3 coding sequence is TGCGCCAGCAGCCAAAGGGAAGGGGATGAGCAGTTCTTC.

The rearrangement links TRBV30 to TRBJ1-1; D unresolved. This CDR3 region has 13 residues. Per the germline V gene, CDR1 is GTSNPN and CDR2 is SVGIG (reference sequence). V was clipped by 2 bases and J by 3 bases, with 10 bases between them. The CDR3 sequence is CAWSSGFYTEAFF. The DNA for the CDR3 is TGTGCCTGGAGTAGTGGGTTTTACACTGAAGCTTTCTTT.

CDR3 loop: CASSQEPSARGRDHTGELFF. Here the CDR3 DNA reads TGCGCCAGCAGCCAAGAACCATCTGCCCGGGGGCGGGACCACACCGGGGAGCTGTTTTTT. This rearrangement joins TRBV4-1 to TRBJ2-2; D is perhaps TRBD1 or TRBD2 (6 bases each). The V end was cut by 0 bases, the J end by 3 bases, with 23 bases between. The germline gives CDR1 MGHRA, CDR2 YSYEKL. The CDR3 spans 20 residues.

The gene calls are TRBV29-1 and TRBJ1-2; 7 bases line up with TRBD1. CDR3 length: 16 amino acids. Looked up from germline, CDR1 is SQVTM and CDR2 is ANQGSEA. The trim removed 3 bases at V and 1 base at J, leaving 11 bases unmatched. DNA for the CDR3: TGCAGCGTTGATAGGCGTCGGACAGGAGATAACTATGGCTACACCTTC. This translates into CSVDRRRTGDNYGYTF.

The V gene is TRBV7-9, the J gene TRBJ2-7; perhaps TRBD1 as D (5 bases). This CDR3 has 17 residues. Trimming left V 4 bases short and J 4 bases short, with 23 bases between. Germline values: CDR1 SEHNR, CDR2 FQNEAQ (reference sequence). In nucleotides, the CDR3 is TGTGCCAGCAGCTATACTCGACAGCCCGGAATCTATTACGAGCAGTACTTC. This encodes CASSYTRQPGIYYEQYF.

This clone was counted a single time. The chain uses TRBV5-8 and TRBJ2-7; 11 bases are a match to TRBD2. Trimming at V came to 2 bases and at J to 2 bases, leaving 0 bases not matched to a gene. This CDR3 region has 14 residues. The V gene's germline CDR1 is SGHTS and CDR2 YDEGEE. The CDR3 region is CASSLLAGAYEQYF. CDR3 DNA sequence: TGTGCCAGCAGCTTACTAGCGGGGGCCTACGAGCAGTACTTC. The variable domain in full, completed from reference TRBV5-8 and TRBJ2-7, reads EAGVTQSPTHLIKTRGQQATLRCSPISGHTSVYWYQQALGLGLQFLLWYDEGEERNRGNFPPRFSGRQFPNYSSELNVNALELEDSALYLCASSLLAGAYEQYFGPGTRLTVT.

CDR3 bases: TGTGCCAGTAGTATAGACGGGACGGCTAGCAATCAGCCCCAGCATTTT. Translating gives CASSIDGTASNQPQHF. The V call is TRBV19, the J call TRBJ1-5; TRBD1 is a possible D gene (5 bases). The CDR3 totals 16 residues. Germline CDR1 is LNHDA and CDR2 is SQIVND (reference sequence). V was trimmed by 0 bases and J by 0 bases, leaving 9 bases between them.

The chain employs TRBV2 and TRBJ1-3; weak D call: TRBD1 (6 bases). The length of the CDR3 is 14 residues. The germline V gene encodes CDR1 SNHLY and CDR2 FYNNEI. V was shortened by 3 bases and J by 5 bases, with 11 bases between the two germline ends. CDR3 nucleotides: TGTGCCAGCAGTGAGAACAGGGAGCGAAACACCATATATTTT. Its protein is CASSENRERNTIYF.

As concerns this clone: Other DNA sequences in the same sample also yield this CDR3. J is TRBJ1-3 and V is TRBV5-1; D is uncertain. This CDR3 contains 13 residues. V was shortened by 0 bases and J by 4 bases, with 5 bases between the two germline ends. Germline V gene lookup returns CDR1 SGHRS and CDR2 YFSETQ. CDR3 protein: CASSLDQGNTIYF. In nucleotides, the CDR3 is TGCGCCAGCAGCTTGGACCAGGGAAACACCATATATTTT.

The V gene is TRBV30, the J gene TRBJ1-5; a weak D match, TRBD1 (6 bases). The V gene lost 2 bases and the J gene lost 0 bases, with 17 bases spanning the gap. Looked up from germline, CDR1 is GTSNPN and CDR2 is SVGIG (reference sequence). This CDR3 spans 17 amino acids. CDR3 DNA sequence: TGTGCCTGGAGTTCACAGGGACCGTTCTATAGCAATCAGCCCCAGCATTTT. This translates into CAWSSQGPFYSNQPQHF. The full variable domain, its missing parts supplied by reference TRBV30 and TRBJ1-5, is SQTIHQWPATLVQPVGSPLSLECTVEGTSNPNLYWYRQAAGRGLQLLFYSVGIGQISSEVPQNLSASRPQDRQFILSSKKLLLSDSGFYLCAWSSQGPFYSNQPQHFGDGTRLSIL.

The J gene is TRBJ2-1, the V gene TRBV5-8; D possibly corresponds to TRBD1 (6 bases). Trimming removed 0 bases at V and 0 bases at J, with 7 bases between. CDR3 length: 15 residues. The germline CDR1 and CDR2 sequences are SGHTS and YDEGEE. The CDR3 protein is CASSLVGGSYNEQFF. The CDR3 DNA sequence: TGTGCCAGCAGCTTGGTAGGGGGCTCCTACAATGAGCAGTTCTTC. Based on the CDR3 plus reference TRBV5-8 and TRBJ2-1, the full variable domain is EAGVTQSPTHLIKTRGQQATLRCSPISGHTSVYWYQQALGLGLQFLLWYDEGEERNRGNFPPRFSGRQFPNYSSELNVNALELEDSALYLCASSLVGGSYNEQFFGPGTRLTVL.

The chain has TRBV5-4 and TRBJ2-2; 7 bases match TRBD2. The CDR3 is 16 amino acids. V gave up 0 bases and J gave up 4 bases; unmatched junction bases: 6. CDR1 is SGHNT and CDR2 is YYREEE in the germline V gene (reference sequence). CDR3 sequence (DNA): TGTGCCAGCAGCTTGGTGGGCGGGAGCATCACCGGGGAGCTGTTTTTT. Encoded protein: CASSLVGGSITGELFF.

The chain uses TRBV5-1 and TRBJ1-2; maybe TRBD1 (6 bases). CDR1 is SGHRS, CDR2 YFSETQ, per germline. Trimming took 0 bases from V and 0 from J, leaving 9 bases between them. The CDR3 consists of 15 residues. The CDR3 sequence is CASSLGTAPNYGYTF. In DNA form, the CDR3 reads TGCGCCAGCAGCTTGGGGACAGCTCCTAACTATGGCTACACCTTC.

The genes are TRBV7-2 and TRBJ2-7; D is undetermined. This CDR3 region has 14 residues. CDR1 SGHTA and CDR2 FQGNSA come from the germline V gene. The V and J ends lost 5 bases and 3 bases respectively, with 14 bases between them. The CDR3 DNA reads as TGTGCCAGCAGCCAAAGAGCAGCATTCTACGAGCAGTACTTC. It translates to CASSQRAAFYEQYF. The full variable domain, in which reference TRBV7-2 and TRBJ2-7 provide the parts outside the CDR3, is GAGVSQSPSNKVTEKGKDVELRCDPISGHTALYWYRQSLGQGLEFLIYFQGNSAPDKSGLPSDRFSAERTGGSVSTLTIQRTQQEDSAVYLCASSQRAAFYEQYFGPGTRLTVT.

The J gene is TRBJ2-6, the V gene TRBV10-1; perhaps TRBD1 as D (6 bases). CDR1 WNHNN and CDR2 SYGVQD come from the germline V gene (reference sequence). CDR3 length: 16 amino acids. The V end lost 3 bases, the J end lost 1 base, and 10 bases lay between the germline ends. CDR3 DNA sequence: TGCGCCAGCAGTGATTCCGACAGGTCTGGGGCCAACGTCCTGACTTTC. Translation: CASSDSDRSGANVLTF.

The V gene is TRBV12-2, the J gene TRBJ2-2; TRBD2 was called by the table and not checked on the DNA. TRBV12-2 is assigned pseudogene status. CDR3 length equals 20 residues. The CDR3 reads CASRLALGLAGCEDTGELFF. DNA of the CDR3: TGTGCAAGTCGCTTAGCGCTTGGACTAGCGGGATGTGAAGACACCGGGGAGCTGTTTTTT.

The rearrangement uses TRBV27 and TRBJ1-4; D unresolved. V lost 10 bases to trimming and J lost 8 bases, with 20 bases between them. The CDR3 sequence is 14 residues long. Germline assignment: CDR1 MNHEY and CDR2 SMNVEV (reference sequence). This chain's CDR3 is CATKAPSPGEKLFF. In DNA, the CDR3 is TGTGCCACTAAGGCCCCCAGCCCGGGAGAAAAACTGTTTTTT.

This clone was detected once. The chain has TRBV5-1 and TRBJ1-2, with 7 bases matching TRBD1. Germline-derived CDR1 and CDR2 are SGHRS and YFSETQ. This CDR3 spans 18 amino acids. Trimming took 6 bases from V and 3 from J; bases not matched to a gene: 20. The CDR3 sequence is CASKFFLDRTGLYYGYTF. DNA for the CDR3: TGCGCCAGCAAATTTTTCCTCGACCGGACAGGCCTCTACTATGGCTACACCTTC.

This clone is a singleton in its sample. The J gene is TRBJ2-2, the V gene TRBV6-6, with D hard to call. Looked up from germline, CDR1 is MNHNY and CDR2 is SVGAGI (reference sequence). The CDR3 covers 15 residues. Trimming left V 7 bases short and J 3 bases short, with 15 bases between. This CDR3 is CASTPKRNYTGELFF. In DNA form, the CDR3 reads TGTGCCAGCACCCCGAAGCGAAATTACACCGGGGAGCTGTTTTTT.

The rearrangement uses TRBV2 and TRBJ2-3, with 10 bases lining up with TRBD2. CDR3 length equals 18 residues. With V trimmed by 3 bases and J by 2 bases, 11 bases remained unmatched. The germline V gene has CDR1 SNHLY and CDR2 FYNNEI. The CDR3 reads CASSESLAGVRPTDTQYF. CDR3 sequence (DNA): TGTGCCAGCAGTGAGTCCCTAGCGGGGGTCAGGCCCACAGATACGCAGTATTTT.

The CDR3 nucleotides are TGTGCCAGCAGCTTACTGAAGAACTATGGCTACACCTTC. Its protein product is CASSLLKNYGYTF. The chain employs TRBV11-2 and TRBJ1-2; D is undetermined. V was clipped by 2 bases and J by 2 bases, with 6 bases between them. CDR1 is SGHAT, CDR2 FQNNGV, per germline. This CDR3 is built from 13 residues.

The chain has TRBV9 and TRBJ2-5; the match to TRBD2 covers 7 bases. CDR1 is SGDLS, CDR2 YYNGEE, per germline. The CDR3 has 15 amino acids. V lost 0 bases to trimming and J lost 4 bases; unmatched junction nucleotides: 6. The CDR3 loop is CASSVGPGGGETQYF. The CDR3 DNA follows: TGTGCCAGCAGCGTAGGGCCGGGAGGAGGAGAGACCCAGTACTTC.

On this clone: The germline gene is not matched at one end of the junction; a read error may be the cause. The V call is TRBV27, the J call TRBJ1-1; TRBD1 might be the D (6 bases). This CDR3 is built from 15 residues. Germline CDR1 is MNHEY and CDR2 is SMNVEV (reference sequence). CDR3 amino acids: CASILHPGVNTEAFF. The CDR3 DNA sequence: TGTGCCAGCATTTTACATCCAGGGGTTAATACTGAAGCTTTCTTT.

The chain uses TRBV5-1 and TRBJ1-3; TRBD1 might be the D (6 bases). Trimming took 2 bases from V and 2 from J, leaving 11 bases between them. This CDR3 is built from 15 residues. Germline assignment: CDR1 SGHRS and CDR2 YFSETQ. The CDR3 loop is CASSLGTLTGNTIYF. In DNA, the CDR3 is TGCGCCAGCAGCTTAGGGACATTGACTGGAAACACCATATATTTT. The full variable domain, its missing parts supplied by reference TRBV5-1 and TRBJ1-3, is KAGVTQTPRYLIKTRGQQVTLSCSPISGHRSVSWYQQTPGQGLQFLFEYFSETQRNKGNFPGRFSGRQFSNSRSEMNVSTLELGDSALYLCASSLGTLTGNTIYFGEGSWLTVV.

The CDR3 region is CASSLAKETQYF. The DNA for the CDR3 is TGTGCCAGCAGCTTGGCTAAAGAGACCCAGTACTTC. The chain has TRBV5-6 and TRBJ2-5; unclear D gene. Germline CDR1 is SGHDT and CDR2 is YYEEEE. Trimming took 0 bases from V and 3 from J, leaving 3 bases between them. CDR3 length equals 12 residues.

This clone appeared once. The chain is built from TRBV7-9 and TRBJ1-2; D is perhaps TRBD1 (5 bases). V was trimmed by 4 bases and J by 8 bases, leaving 11 bases between them. The CDR3 contains 12 residues. CDR1 is SEHNR and CDR2 is FQNEAQ in the germline V gene (reference sequence). CDR3 DNA sequence: TGTGCCAGCAGCTCTCAAGGGGTCGGCTACACCTTC. Its translation is CASSSQGVGYTF.